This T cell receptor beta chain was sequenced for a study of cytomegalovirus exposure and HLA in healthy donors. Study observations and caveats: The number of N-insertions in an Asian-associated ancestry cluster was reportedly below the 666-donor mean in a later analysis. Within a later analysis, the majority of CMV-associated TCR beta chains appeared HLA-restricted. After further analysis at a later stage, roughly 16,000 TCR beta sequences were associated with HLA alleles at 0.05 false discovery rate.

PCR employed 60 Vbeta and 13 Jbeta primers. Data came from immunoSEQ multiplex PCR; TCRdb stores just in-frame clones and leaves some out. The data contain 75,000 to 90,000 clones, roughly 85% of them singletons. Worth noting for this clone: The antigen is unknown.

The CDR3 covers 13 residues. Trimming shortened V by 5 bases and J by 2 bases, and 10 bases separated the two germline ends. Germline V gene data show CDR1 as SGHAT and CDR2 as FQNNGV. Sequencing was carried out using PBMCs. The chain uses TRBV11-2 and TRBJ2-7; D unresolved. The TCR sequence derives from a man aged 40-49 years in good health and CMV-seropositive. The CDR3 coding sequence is TGTGCCAGCAGCCACACATATCCCTACGAGCAGTACTTC. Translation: CASSHTYPYEQYF. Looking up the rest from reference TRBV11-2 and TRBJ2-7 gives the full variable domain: EAGVAQSPRYKIIEKRQSVAFWCNPISGHATLYWYQQILGQGPKLLIQFQNNGVVDDSQLPKDRFSAERLKGVDSTLKIQPAKLEDSAVYLCASSHTYPYEQYFGPGTRLTVT.